This T cell receptor (beta chain) was identified during a study of blood T cell repertoires in COVID-19. On the study more broadly: COVID-19 samples, acute and convalescent, were from the United States, Italy and Spain. Nucleic acid was either cDNA or gDNA, and it came from T cells, B-cell-depleted T cells, or PBMCs.

Germline assignment: CDR1 SGHRS and CDR2 YFSETQ. This CDR3 is built from 15 residues. The J segment lost 8 bases and the V segment lost 2 bases, leaving 5 bases of the junction unmatched. In the study's own analysis: The authors estimated nucleated cell counts from reference gene primer amplification. Repertoires were generated with immunoSEQ multiplex PCR, while TCRdb's copy carries only in-frame clones and drops some. V, J and clone size were drawn from that table, and D and trimming were deduced from the DNA. The table includes roughly 220,000 clones, roughly 80% detected once. The Seattle site enrolled patients during active infection and followed them longitudinally.

The chain employs TRBV5-1 and TRBJ2-1, with TRBD2 matching over 12 bases. This clonotype was sampled from a woman of 80 years or more with COVID-19, enrolled during active disease. Input material: peripheral blood. The CDR3 region is CASSFMTSGSYEQFF. In DNA, the CDR3 is TGCGCCAGCAGCTTTATGACTAGCGGGAGTTATGAGCAGTTCTTC.